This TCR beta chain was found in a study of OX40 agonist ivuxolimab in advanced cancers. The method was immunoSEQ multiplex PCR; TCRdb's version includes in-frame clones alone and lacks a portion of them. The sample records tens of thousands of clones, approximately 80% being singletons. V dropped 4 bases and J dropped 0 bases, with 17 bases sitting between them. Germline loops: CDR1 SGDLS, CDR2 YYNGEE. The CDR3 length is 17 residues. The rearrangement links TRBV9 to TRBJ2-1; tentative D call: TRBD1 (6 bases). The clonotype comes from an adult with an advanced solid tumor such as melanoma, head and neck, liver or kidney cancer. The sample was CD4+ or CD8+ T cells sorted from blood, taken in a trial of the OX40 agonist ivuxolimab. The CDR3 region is CASSPQDRPYSYNEQFF. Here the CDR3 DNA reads TGTGCCAGCAGCCCCCAAGACAGGCCGTACTCCTACAATGAGCAGTTCTTC.